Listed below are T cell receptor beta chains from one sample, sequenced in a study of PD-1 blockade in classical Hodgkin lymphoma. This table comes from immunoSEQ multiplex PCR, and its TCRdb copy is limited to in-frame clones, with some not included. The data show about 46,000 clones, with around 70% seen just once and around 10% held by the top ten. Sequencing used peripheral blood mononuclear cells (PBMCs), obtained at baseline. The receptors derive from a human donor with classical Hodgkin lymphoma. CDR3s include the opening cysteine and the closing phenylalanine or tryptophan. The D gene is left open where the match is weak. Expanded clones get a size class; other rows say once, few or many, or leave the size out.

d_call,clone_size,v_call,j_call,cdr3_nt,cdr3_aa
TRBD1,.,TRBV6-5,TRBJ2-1,TGTGCCAGCAGTTCGGGACAGCCCAATGAGCAGTTCTTC,CASSSGQPNEQFF
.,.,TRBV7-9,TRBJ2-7,TGTGCCAGCAGCACGCTCGCCACCGGGACGGAAGGTTACGAGCAGTACTTC,CASSTLATGTEGYEQYF
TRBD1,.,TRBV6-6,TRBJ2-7,TGTGCCAGCTCACCTCCCGGGACAGGGCTGCACGAGCAGTACTTC,CASSPPGTGLHEQYF
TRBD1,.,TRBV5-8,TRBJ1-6,TGTGCCAGCAGCTTCAGACAGGGCATGGGTCCCCTCCACTTT,CASSFRQGMGPLHF
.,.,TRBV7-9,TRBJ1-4,TGTGCCAGCAGGCGGCAGCCTAATGAAAAACTGTTTTTT,CASRRQPNEKLFF
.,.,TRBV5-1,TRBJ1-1,TGCGCCAGCAGCAGGAGGACGGTGAACACTGAAGCTTTCTTT,CASSRRTVNTEAFF
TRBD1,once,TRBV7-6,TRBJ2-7,TGTGCCAGCAGCTCGGACAGGGGAGCTAGCGAGCAGTACTTC,CASSSDRGASEQYF
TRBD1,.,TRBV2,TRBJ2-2,TGTGCCAGCAGTGAAGCAGGGGATGAAGACAGGGCGCACGAGCGCACCGGGGAGCTGTTTTTT,CASSEAGDEDRAHERTGELFF
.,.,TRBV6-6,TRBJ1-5,TGTGCCAGCAGTTACTTAGAGGATCAGCCCCAGCATTTT,CASSYLEDQPQHF
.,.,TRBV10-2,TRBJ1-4,TGCGCCAGCAGCTCACAGGTTTCTAATGAAAAACTGTTTTTT,CASSSQVSNEKLFF
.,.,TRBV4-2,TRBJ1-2,TGTGCCAGCAGCCCTTCCGGGACCCCGACGAACTATGGCTACACCTTC,CASSPSGTPTNYGYTF
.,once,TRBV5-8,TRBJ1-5,TGTGCCAGCAGCTTGACCCGCAATCAGCCCCAGCATTTT,CASSLTRNQPQHF
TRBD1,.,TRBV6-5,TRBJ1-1,TGTGCCAGCAGTTACTCTTCGGGACAGGGGGCTGAAGCTTTCTTT,CASSYSSGQGAEAFF
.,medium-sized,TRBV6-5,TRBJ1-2,TGTGCCAGCAGTTACTCCGCGACAGCTAACTATGGCTACACCTTC,CASSYSATANYGYTF
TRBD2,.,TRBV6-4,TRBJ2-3,TGTGCCAGCAGTCCGACGACTAGCGGTAGCCCAGATACGCAGTATTTT,CASSPTTSGSPDTQYF
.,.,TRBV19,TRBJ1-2,TGTGCCACCCTAATGGTACAGGGTCCCGACAACTATGGCTACACCTTC,CATLMVQGPDNYGYTF
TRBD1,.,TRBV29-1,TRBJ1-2,TGCAGCGCTACGACAGGGGACGGAGGCTACACCTTC,CSATTGDGGYTF
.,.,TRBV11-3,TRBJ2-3,TGTGCCAGCAGCTTTGCAAGCACAGATACGCAGTATTTT,CASSFASTDTQYF
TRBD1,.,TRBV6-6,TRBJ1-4,TGTGCCAGCAGTTACCGGCAGGGGGGCGAAAAACTGTTTTTT,CASSYRQGGEKLFF
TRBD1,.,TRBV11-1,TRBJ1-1,TGTGCCAGCAGCTTAGGGACAGGGCCGTTCCCTGAAGCTTTCTTT,CASSLGTGPFPEAFF
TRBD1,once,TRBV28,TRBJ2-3,TGTGCCAGCAGTTCCGGACAGGGTAATATGCCAGCGCAGTATTTT,CASSSGQGNMPAQYF
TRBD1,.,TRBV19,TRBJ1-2,TGTGCCAGTAGTATATACGGAGGGGGCGGTGGAGGCTACACCTTC,CASSIYGGGGGGYTF
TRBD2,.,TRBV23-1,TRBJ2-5,TGCGCCAGCACCTCGAAGTGGGGACTAGCGGGAGGGGGACGGGAGACCCAGTACTTC,CASTSKWGLAGGGRETQYF
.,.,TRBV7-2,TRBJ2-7,TGTGCCAGCACCCCCACCCCGGGACATTCCTACGAGCAGTACTTC,CASTPTPGHSYEQYF
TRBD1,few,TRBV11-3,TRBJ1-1,TGTGCCAGCAGCTTTGGACAGGGAGGTGAAGCTTTCTTT,CASSFGQGGEAFF
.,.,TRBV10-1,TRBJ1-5,TGCGCCAGCAGTCTATGGGAAAATCAGCCCCAGCATTTT,CASSLWENQPQHF
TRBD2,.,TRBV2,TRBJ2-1,TGTGCCAGCAGTGTACTAGCGGGGGGATACAATGAGCAGTTCTTC,CASSVLAGGYNEQFF
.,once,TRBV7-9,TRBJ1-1,TGTGCCAGCAGCTTAGCTTATGCTCCTGAAGCTTTCTTT,CASSLAYAPEAFF
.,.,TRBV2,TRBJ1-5,TGTGCCAGCAGTGACCTTGGTCAGCCCCAGCATTTT,CASSDLGQPQHF
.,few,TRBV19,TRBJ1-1,TGTGCCAGTAGTCCCCAGCCGGGCACTGAAGCTTTCTTT,CASSPQPGTEAFF
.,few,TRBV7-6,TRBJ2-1,TGTGCCAGCAGCCTAGGGACGAGTCTATACAATGAGCAGTTCTTC,CASSLGTSLYNEQFF
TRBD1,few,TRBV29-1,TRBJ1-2,TGCAGCGTGCTGCGGGACAGTTTTTATGGCTACACCTTC,CSVLRDSFYGYTF
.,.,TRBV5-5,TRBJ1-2,TGTGCCAGCAGCTTGGATCTAATGGGGGGCTACACCTTC,CASSLDLMGGYTF
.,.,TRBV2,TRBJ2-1,TGTGCCAGCAGTGAAATTCAGTTCTATGAGCAGTTCTTC,CASSEIQFYEQFF
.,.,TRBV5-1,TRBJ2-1,TGCGCCAGCTGGAGAGGGGGTACCTACAATGAGCAGTTCTTC,CASWRGGTYNEQFF
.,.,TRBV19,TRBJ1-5,TGTGCCAGTAGCCTAGACAGGTTACGGAATCAGCCCCAGCATTTT,CASSLDRLRNQPQHF
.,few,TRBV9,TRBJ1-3,TGTGCCAGCAGCGTAGCTGGAACAGCGATGGCTATCTCTGGAAACACCATATATTTT,CASSVAGTAMAISGNTIYF
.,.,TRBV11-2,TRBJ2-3,TGTGCCAGCAATTTCCGGGACGCCTTTCCAGATACGCAGTATTTT,CASNFRDAFPDTQYF
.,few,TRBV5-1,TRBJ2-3,TGCGCCAGCAGCTCCCTCCCCGGGGGCACAGATACGCAGTATTTT,CASSSLPGGTDTQYF
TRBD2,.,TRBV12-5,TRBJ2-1,TGTGCTAGTGGTTTGACGATTGGGCGGGAGACCTACAATGAGCAGTTCTTC,CASGLTIGRETYNEQFF
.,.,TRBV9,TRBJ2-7,TGTGCCAGCAGCGTAGAAGACTCCCGCTCCTACGAGCAGTACTTC,CASSVEDSRSYEQYF
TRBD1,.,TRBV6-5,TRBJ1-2,TGTGCCAGCAGTTCTGGCCGGACAGGGGCCGGGAGAGGCTACACCTTC,CASSSGRTGAGRGYTF
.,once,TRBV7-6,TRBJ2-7,TGTGCCAGCAGCTTAGGTGACGAGCAGTACTTC,CASSLGDEQYF
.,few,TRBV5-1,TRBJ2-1,TGCGCCAGCAGCTTAATGGGACTCAATGAGCAGTTCTTC,CASSLMGLNEQFF
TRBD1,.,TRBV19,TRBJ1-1,TGTGCCAGTAGCGATCCCGGGACAGCCTTAAACACTGAAGCTTTCTTT,CASSDPGTALNTEAFF
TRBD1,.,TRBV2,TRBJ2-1,TGTGCCAGCAGCCCAGACAGGGTGGTTTTGGATGAGCAGTTCTTC,CASSPDRVVLDEQFF
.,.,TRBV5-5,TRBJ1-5,TGTGCCAGCAGCTTTAGTAGCAATCAGCCCCAGCATTTT,CASSFSSNQPQHF
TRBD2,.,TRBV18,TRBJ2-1,TGTGCCAGCTCACCAGGGATAGCGGGGAACTCCTACAATGAGCAGTTCTTC,CASSPGIAGNSYNEQFF
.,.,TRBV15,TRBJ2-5,TGTGCCACCAGCAGAGATCGTTCTTCACTTGGGACCCAGTACTTC,CATSRDRSSLGTQYF
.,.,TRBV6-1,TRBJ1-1,TGTGCCAGCAGTGAAGGGGTTTTCACTGAAGCTTTCTTT,CASSEGVFTEAFF
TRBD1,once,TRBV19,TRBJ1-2,TGTGCCAGTAGTAGCACCCGACAGGGCTATGGCTACACCTTC,CASSSTRQGYGYTF
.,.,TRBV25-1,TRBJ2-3,TGTGCCAGCAGGCTCGGCCAGTCTTACACAGATACGCAGTATTTT,CASRLGQSYTDTQYF
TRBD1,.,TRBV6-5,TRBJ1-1,TGTGCCAGCAGTCCGCGACAGGGGCGTAACGCTGAAGCTTTCTTT,CASSPRQGRNAEAFF
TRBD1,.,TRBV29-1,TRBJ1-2,TGCAGCGTAAACGACAGGGGTCTGCGGGGCTACACCTTC,CSVNDRGLRGYTF